This TCR beta chain was obtained from a study of blood T cell repertoires in COVID-19. At the level of the study: The samples span acute and convalescent COVID-19 from the United States, Italy and Spain. PBMCs, B-cell-depleted T cells, or T cells were the source of the cDNA or gDNA that made up the material.

The Seattle patients, enrolled during active infection, were followed longitudinally. Source study methods: Amplification with reference gene primers provided the estimates of nucleated cell counts. Sequenced by immunoSEQ multiplex PCR; TCRdb stores in-frame clones only, minus some. V, J and clone size derive from that table, while D and trimming were established from the DNA sequence. This table holds 150,000 to 200,000 clones, less than 90% found once. The sequence was collected from a woman aged 70-85 years with COVID-19, enrolled during active disease. The sample taken for sequencing was peripheral blood.

The CDR3 sequence is CASSSLRRGQGETQYF. The CDR3 region has the DNA TGCGCCAGCAGCTCACTCCGGAGGGGGCAGGGGGAGACCCAGTACTTC. This sequence joins TRBV5-1 and TRBJ2-5; tentative D call: TRBD1 (7 bases). The ends were cut back, 3 bases at V and 5 bases at J, with 20 bases in the middle. The germline CDR1 and CDR2 sequences are SGHRS and YFSETQ. CDR3 length: 16 residues. The full variable domain, in which reference TRBV5-1 and TRBJ2-5 provide the parts outside the CDR3, is KAGVTQTPRYLIKTRGQQVTLSCSPISGHRSVSWYQQTPGQGLQFLFEYFSETQRNKGNFPGRFSGRQFSNSRSEMNVSTLELGDSALYLCASSSLRRGQGETQYFGPGTRLLVL.